A single sample gave rise to the 8 T cell receptor beta chains below, sequenced in a study of shared clonotypes between healthy human individuals. Libraries were prepared by immunoSEQ multiplex PCR; TCRdb keeps only in-frame clonotypes and omits some of them. The sample records a few hundred thousand clones, around 97% being singletons. Sequencing was performed on naive CD4+ T cells sorted from blood. Noted subset: CD45RA+ positively selected. Receptors were obtained from a woman in her twenties or thirties in good health.

V is TRBV7-8 and J is TRBJ2-2, with D unresolved. The CDR3 length is 14 residues. CDR1 is SGHVS, CDR2 FQNEAQ, per germline. The V end was cut by 7 bases, the J end by 6 bases, with 15 bases between. The CDR3 bases are TGTGCCAGCACGCAGACCGGAGAGTCCGGGGAGCTGTTTTTT. Amino acid sequence: CASTQTGESGELFF.

The V call is TRBV5-8, the J call TRBJ2-3; 9 bases match TRBD1. The CDR3 covers 15 residues. Germline loops: CDR1 SGHTS, CDR2 YDEGEE. The J segment lost 0 bases and the V segment lost 4 bases, leaving 3 bases of the junction unmatched. The CDR3 region is CASSTGQGSTDTQYF. For the CDR3, the DNA is TGTGCCAGCAGCACTGGACAGGGGAGCACAGATACGCAGTATTTT.

The rearrangement uses TRBV5-4 and TRBJ2-7, with 10 bases that match TRBD2. V lost 5 bases and J lost 5; bases outside the gene matches: 7. CDR3 length equals 14 residues. CDR1 is SGHNT, CDR2 YYREEE, per germline (reference sequence). The CDR3 DNA follows: TGTGCCAGCAGTTCCCTAGCGGGAGAAAACGAGCAGTACTTC. Translation gives CASSSLAGENEQYF.

For the CDR3, the DNA is TGTGCCAGCTCACCAGGGGCCGGTAGCTACGAGCAGTACTTC. Its translation is CASSPGAGSYEQYF. This chain uses TRBV18 with TRBJ2-7, with a tentative D call TRBD1 (5 bases). The V gene lost 2 bases and the J gene lost 3 bases, with 11 bases spanning the gap. The CDR3 has 14 amino acids. CDR1 is KGHSH, CDR2 LQKENI, per germline.

The rearrangement links TRBV6-5 to TRBJ1-4; D not certain. CDR1 is MNHEY, CDR2 SVGAGI, per germline. This CDR3 spans 13 amino acids. V was pared by 6 bases and J by 5 bases, with 10 bases between. Here the CDR3 DNA reads TGTGCCAGCAGACCACGGGAGAATGAAAAACTGTTTTTT. Protein product: CASRPRENEKLFF.

This chain uses TRBV23-1 with TRBJ2-7, with 7 bases that match TRBD1. TRBV23-1 qualifies as an ORF whose function is uncertain. This CDR3 comprises 13 residues. Trimming took 4 bases from V and 4 from J; bases not matched to a gene: 4. CDR3 loop: CASSPLGQYEQYF. The CDR3 DNA follows: TGCGCCAGCAGTCCTTTGGGACAGTACGAGCAGTACTTC.

The CDR3 loop is CASRMEGTHPIYEQYF. The CDR3 DNA is TGTGCCAGCAGGATGGAGGGGACACATCCTATCTACGAGCAGTACTTC. The gene calls are TRBV6-6 and TRBJ2-5, with D perhaps TRBD1 or TRBD2 (6 bases each). The better agreement between TRBJ2-7 and the DNA end casts doubt on the J call. CDR1 is MNHNY, CDR2 SVGAGI, per germline (reference sequence). The CDR3 is made up of 16 amino acids.

This sequence joins TRBV28 and TRBJ2-3, with D maybe TRBD1 (7 bases). The germline gives CDR1 MDHEN, CDR2 SYDVKM. V dropped 5 bases and J dropped 0 bases, with 12 bases sitting between them. The CDR3 extends over 15 amino acids. The DNA for the CDR3 is TGTGCCAGCAGTGCGGGACAGCCTAGCACAGATACGCAGTATTTT. It codes for CASSAGQPSTDTQYF.